This record looks at one T cell receptor (beta chain) sequence and its context. Its target is not known. Researchers ran the PCR with 60 Vbeta and 13 Jbeta primers. The assay was immunoSEQ multiplex PCR, and TCRdb's table has in-frame clones only and misses some. The sample includes some 150,000 clones, approximately 81% seen only once; the top ten take roughly 7.7%. The data were taken from a study of cytomegalovirus exposure and HLA in healthy donors. Overall study findings and caveats: Sequence variants that were highly shared formed a cluster that was likely a sequencing artifact. Indistinguishable V segments, including TRBV6-2 and TRBV6-3, were excluded. A previous analysis found most TCR beta V segments productive roughly 90% or roughly 30% of the time.

From germline, CDR1 is LGHNA and CDR2 YSLEER. Trimming removed 7 bases at V and 9 bases at J, with 16 bases between. The CDR3 runs 14 residues. J is TRBJ1-6 and V is TRBV4-3; D remains unclear. The receptor was derived from a woman aged 25 to 45 in good health and CMV-seropositive. Sequencing was done on a sample of PBMCs. In DNA, the CDR3 is TGCGCCAGCAACCGCGAAGCTGATGGTTCACCCCTCCACTTT. It is translated as CASNREADGSPLHF.